Reported below is one T cell receptor beta chain. Original processing methods: Nucleated cell counts were estimated from reference gene primer amplification. TCRdb's table, derived via immunoSEQ multiplex PCR, lists solely in-frame clones and lacks some. V and J calls and clone size are those listed in that table; D and trimming were worked out from the DNA. Counted here are fewer than 90,000 clones, about three quarters occurring once; the ten biggest clones make up less than 60%. This record belongs to a study of blood T cell repertoires in COVID-19. Study information: The study drew acute and convalescent COVID-19 samples from the United States, Italy and Spain. The analysed material was cDNA or gDNA that came from T cells, B-cell-depleted T cells, or PBMCs.

V was shortened by 2 bases and J by 3 bases, with 8 bases between the two germline ends. Germline V gives CDR1 MNHEY, CDR2 SVGEGT. The CDR3 totals 13 residues. This receptor was identified in a human donor in a cohort sampled during active COVID-19. Material for sequencing was peripheral blood. The rearrangement joins TRBV6-2 or TRBV6-3 to TRBJ2-7, with D possibly being TRBD1 (6 bases). The CDR3 reads CASSYPDSYEQYF. The CDR3 nucleotides are TGTGCCAGCAGTTACCCGGACAGCTACGAGCAGTACTTC.